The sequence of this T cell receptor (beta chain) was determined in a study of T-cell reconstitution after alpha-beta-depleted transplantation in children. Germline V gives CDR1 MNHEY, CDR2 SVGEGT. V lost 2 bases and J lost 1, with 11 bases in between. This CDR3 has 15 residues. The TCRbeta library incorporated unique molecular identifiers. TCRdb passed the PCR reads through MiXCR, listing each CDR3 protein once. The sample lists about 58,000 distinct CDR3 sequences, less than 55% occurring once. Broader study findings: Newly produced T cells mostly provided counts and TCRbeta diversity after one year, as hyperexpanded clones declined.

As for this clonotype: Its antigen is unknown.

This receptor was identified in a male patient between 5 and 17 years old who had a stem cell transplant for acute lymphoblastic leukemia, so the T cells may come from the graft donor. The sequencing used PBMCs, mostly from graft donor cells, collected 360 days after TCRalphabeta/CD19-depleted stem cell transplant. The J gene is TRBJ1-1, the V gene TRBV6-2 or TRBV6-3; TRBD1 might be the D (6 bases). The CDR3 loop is CASSYGGQRNTEAFF. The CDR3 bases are TGTGCCAGCAGTTACGGGGGCCAAAGGAACACTGAAGCTTTCTTT.